The 9 T cell receptor beta chains below come from one sample, sequenced in a study of Graves' ophthalmopathy and Graves' hyperthyroidism. RNA transcripts provided the template for amplifying TCR beta CDR3 regions. Second-round multiplex PCR followed a first-round RT-PCR using HTBI primers. One entry per CDR3 protein, called by TCRdb with MiXCR from the multiplex PCR reads. The top ten hold under 3.5% of the sample, which has 400,000 to 450,000 distinct CDR3 sequences, around a fifth seen once. The material sequenced was peripheral blood. The origin of the receptors is a woman aged 18-29 years with stable Graves' hyperthyroidism.

This clonotype showed up many times. V is TRBV20-1 and J is TRBJ1-5; perhaps TRBD1 as D (5 bases). With 3 bases removed from V and 4 bases from J, the gap between germline ends came to 13 bases. The length of the CDR3 is 14 residues. Looked up from germline, CDR1 is DFQATT and CDR2 is SNEGSKA (reference sequence). In nucleotides, the CDR3 is TGCAGTGCTAGTCGGGGGGAAGCTAATCAGCCCCAGCATTTT. It codes for CSASRGEANQPQHF.

This clonotype was recorded many times. A much larger clone differs by one base, so this may be a read error. The chain employs TRBV7-8 and TRBJ1-1; TRBD1 agrees at 8 bases. The germline V gene encodes CDR1 SGHVS and CDR2 FQNEAQ. The CDR3 runs to 16 residues. Trimming took 11 bases from V and 4 from J; bases not matched to a gene: 18. The CDR3 loop reads CARTPSRGPQLTEAFF. CDR3 nucleotides: TGTGCCCGCACGCCTAGCAGGGGGCCTCAGCTCACTGAAGCTTTCTTT.

The chain recombines TRBV7-2 with TRBJ2-5; TRBD2 is a possible D gene (7 bases). Germline CDR1 reads SGHTA; CDR2 reads FQGNSA. The CDR3 runs to 14 residues. Trimming pared 8 bases from V and 4 bases from J, leaving 17 bases between. The chain's CDR3 is CASCPGGARETQYF. CDR3 nucleotide sequence: TGTGCCAGCTGCCCTGGGGGGGCCCGAGAGACCCAGTACTTC.

This clonotype was counted between two and nine times. The rearrangement joins TRBV2 to TRBJ2-5; 10 nucleotides align to TRBD1. V gave up 7 bases and J gave up 5 bases; unmatched junction bases: 19. The CDR3 has 18 amino acids. Germline values: CDR1 SNHLY, CDR2 FYNNEI. CDR3 DNA: TGTGCCAGCACCCCCGTAAGAAGGGACAGGGGTTCGAGGGAGACCCAGTACTTC. Amino acid sequence: CASTPVRRDRGSRETQYF. Full variable domain (rest looked up from reference TRBV2 and TRBJ2-5): EPEVTQTPSHQVTQMGQEVILRCVPISNHLYFYWYRQILGQKVEFLVSFYNNEISEKSEIFDDQFSVERPDGSNFTLKIRSTKLEDSAMYFCASTPVRRDRGSRETQYFGPGTRLLVL.

Ten or more counts support this clonotype. The CDR3 reads CASSGVSSYNSPLHF. CDR3 nucleotides: TGTGCCAGCAGTGGGGTCAGTTCCTATAATTCACCCCTCCACTTT. The rearrangement uses TRBV2 and TRBJ1-6; no firm D call. Germline V gene data show CDR1 as SNHLY and CDR2 as FYNNEI. Trimming took 4 bases from V and 1 from J, leaving 8 bases between them. This CDR3 region has 15 residues.

This clonotype showed up just a few times. The J gene is TRBJ2-2, the V gene TRBV7-3; unclear D gene. Germline V gives CDR1 SGHTA, CDR2 FQGTGA. This CDR3 spans 15 amino acids. The ends were cut back, 2 bases at V and 1 base at J, with 8 bases in the middle. In DNA form, the CDR3 reads TGTGCCAGCAGCTTAGGTGGGCGGAACACCGGGGAGCTGTTTTTT. It specifies CASSLGGRNTGELFF.

This clonotype came up many times. The chain joins TRBV19 to TRBJ2-2; 10 nucleotides agree with TRBD2. V was pared by 3 bases and J by 6 bases, with 1 base of the junction left unmatched. Looked up from germline, CDR1 is LNHDA and CDR2 is SQIVND (reference sequence). The length of the CDR3 is 14 residues. In DNA form, the CDR3 reads TGTGCCAGTAGTATGCTAGCGGGGGCCGGGGAGCTGTTTTTT. The encoded protein is CASSMLAGAGELFF.

This clonotype came up many times. V usage is TRBV5-1 and J usage is TRBJ2-7; TRBD1 matches 7 bases. V lost 4 bases to trimming and J lost 1 base; unmatched junction nucleotides: 5. CDR3 length: 14 amino acids. Germline CDR1 and CDR2: SGHRS and YFSETQ. The CDR3 region has the DNA TGCGCCAGCAGCCCCACAGGGGCGTCCTACGAGCAGTACTTC. Translation: CASSPTGASYEQYF.

This clonotype was observed at least ten times. J is TRBJ2-2 and V is TRBV20-1; D remains ambiguous. The germline V gene has CDR1 DFQATT and CDR2 SNEGSKA (reference sequence). The CDR3 covers 13 residues. The V end lost 1 base, the J end lost 6 bases, and 9 bases lay between the germline ends. As DNA, the CDR3 is TGCAGTGCTAGAGCCCTAGGGTCCGGGGAGCTGTTTTTT. The encoded protein is CSARALGSGELFF.